This T cell receptor beta chain was obtained from a study of OX40 agonist ivuxolimab in advanced cancers. The CDR3 spans 16 residues. Germline V gene sequence: CDR1 LGHNA, CDR2 YSLEER. The V gene lost 0 bases and the J gene lost 0 bases, with 12 bases spanning the gap. Profiled with immunoSEQ multiplex PCR; TCRdb holds only in-frame clones, not every one. The data contain approximately 94,000 clones, more than 75% of them singletons. The V and J genes are TRBV4-3 and TRBJ2-7, with TRBD1 as a possible D gene (6 bases). This sequence was found in an adult with an advanced solid tumor such as melanoma, head and neck, liver or kidney cancer. This specimen was CD4+ or CD8+ T cells sorted from blood, taken in a trial of the OX40 agonist ivuxolimab. Here the CDR3 reads CASSQDLTGTSYEQYF. The CDR3 nucleotides read TGCGCCAGCAGCCAAGATCTAACAGGGACCTCCTACGAGCAGTACTTC.